This T cell receptor beta chain was sequenced during a study of regulatory T cells in long-lasting Graves disease. CDR3 regions were amplified by Arm-PCR using iRepertoire HTBI primers to build TCR beta libraries. TCRdb redid the calling of the multiplex PCR reads with MiXCR, one entry per CDR3 protein. The repertoire holds 400,000 to 600,000 distinct CDR3 sequences, with about a fifth as singletons. The CDR3 spans 15 residues. Trimming shortened V by 3 bases and J by 5 bases, and 14 bases separated the two germline ends. Germline V lookup: CDR1 MDHEN, CDR2 SYDVKM. Sample time point: persistent/refractory GD, antithyroid drugs over 5 years with positive TRAb. PBMC-extracted RNA yielded the TCR library. In its sample, this clonotype was seen many times.

The chain has TRBV28 and TRBJ1-5; D uncertain. The clonotype was recovered from a female donor with Graves disease. Sequenced material: peripheral blood mononuclear cells (PBMCs), taken when the disease was refractory, from a patient treated with antithyroid drugs. The CDR3 DNA reads TGTGCCAGCAGTTTGTACAGAGGGATTTATCAGCCCCAGCATTTT. This encodes CASSLYRGIYQPQHF. Drawing the rest from reference TRBV28 and TRBJ1-5, the complete variable domain is DVKVTQSSRYLVKRTGEKVFLECVQDMDHENMFWYRQDPGLGLRLIYFSYDVKMKEKGDIPEGYSVSREKKERFSLILESASTNQTSMYLCASSLYRGIYQPQHFGDGTRLSIL.